One and the same sample provided the 22 T cell receptor beta chains below, sequenced in a study of blood T cell repertoires in COVID-19 (TCRdb year 2020). Receptor amplification or capture employed the immunoSEQ multiplex PCR assay. TCRdb carries this immuneACCESS record with in-frame sequences only. Its versions omit some clonotypes, under half of them owing to an unresolved V gene in the studies checked, with the rest unexplained. The sample table holds 75,000 or so clones, of which around 88% were seen once. Around 5% of the sample comes from the top ten. The specimen was peripheral blood. The receptor source for this set is a woman at least 80 years old with active or convalescent COVID-19.

This sequence joins TRBV19 and TRBJ2-3, with 14 bases that match TRBD2. Losses at the gene ends were 6 bases for V and 3 bases for J; bases not matched to a gene: 8. This CDR3 is 17 amino acids long. CDR1 and CDR2 from the germline V gene are LNHDA and SQIVND (reference sequence). In DNA form, the CDR3 reads TGTGCCAGTAGCCCCCTGGGACTAGCGGGAGTAACAGATACGCAGTATTTT. Translated: CASSPLGLAGVTDTQYF.

This chain joins TRBV11-1 and TRBJ1-4; 8 bases are a match to TRBD1. CDR1 SGHAT and CDR2 FQDESV come from the germline V gene (reference sequence). With V trimmed by 5 bases and J by 4 bases, 3 bases remained unmatched. The CDR3 is made up of 14 amino acids. The CDR3 is CASSRGQGNEKLFF. The CDR3 DNA sequence: TGTGCCAGCAGCCGAGGACAGGGTAATGAAAAACTGTTTTTT.

The gene calls are TRBV30 and TRBJ1-5; D gene uncertain. Germline CDR1 is GTSNPN and CDR2 is SVGIG (reference sequence). This CDR3 is built from 13 residues. Trimming took off 3 bases at V and 2 bases at J, with 8 bases between the two ends. The CDR3 region is CAWSRERNQPQHF. CDR3 coding DNA: TGTGCCTGGAGCCGGGAGCGCAATCAGCCCCAGCATTTT. Using reference TRBV30 and TRBJ1-5 for the parts outside the CDR3, the full variable domain is SQTIHQWPATLVQPVGSPLSLECTVEGTSNPNLYWYRQAAGRGLQLLFYSVGIGQISSEVPQNLSASRPQDRQFILSSKKLLLSDSGFYLCAWSRERNQPQHFGDGTRLSIL.

The chain has TRBV19 and TRBJ1-5, with TRBD1 identical over 10 bases. V was clipped by 8 bases and J by 4 bases; unmatched bases: 8. Germline V gene lookup returns CDR1 LNHDA and CDR2 SQIVND (reference sequence). The CDR3 runs to 15 residues. In DNA, the CDR3 is TGTGCCAGTGGCAAAGGGACAGGGGTTAATCAGCCCCAGCATTTT. This codes for CASGKGTGVNQPQHF.

There are a few counts of this clone. The chain combines TRBV5-1 with TRBJ2-1, with 7 bases lining up with TRBD2. The V gene's germline CDR1 is SGHRS and CDR2 YFSETQ. This CDR3 has 13 residues. V shed 4 bases and J 7 bases; nucleotides not matched to a gene: 5. As DNA, the CDR3 is TGCGCCAGCAGCGAGACTAGCTGGAATGAGCAGTTCTTC. Amino acid sequence: CASSETSWNEQFF.

V is TRBV7-8 and J is TRBJ2-7; no clear D. V gave up 1 base and J gave up 3 bases, with 19 bases separating them. CDR3 size: 17 residues. The V gene's germline CDR1 is SGHVS and CDR2 FQNEAQ. CDR3 bases: TGTGCCAGCAGCTTAGAGCGCCTATCTAGGTCTGTCTACGAGCAGTACTTC. As protein: CASSLERLSRSVYEQYF. Full variable domain (missing parts from reference TRBV7-8 and TRBJ2-7): GAGVSQSPRYKVAKRGQDVALRCDPISGHVSLFWYQQALGQGPEFLTYFQNEAQLDKSGLPSDRFFAERPEGSVSTLKIQRTQQEDSAVYLCASSLERLSRSVYEQYFGPGTRLTVT.

The chain joins TRBV30 to TRBJ1-3, with a possible D match to TRBD1 (5 bases). V was shortened by 0 bases and J by 0 bases, with 12 bases between the two germline ends. This CDR3 is 16 amino acids long. Germline CDR1 reads GTSNPN; CDR2 reads SVGIG (reference sequence). The CDR3 bases are TGTGCCTGGAGTGTATGGGGGGTCCTCTCTGGAAACACCATATATTTT. Translation: CAWSVWGVLSGNTIYF.

The rearrangement joins TRBV4-3 to TRBJ1-4, with D perhaps TRBD1 (6 bases). Looked up from germline, CDR1 is LGHNA and CDR2 is YSLEER. V shed 0 bases and J shed 4 bases, with 9 bases lying between them. The CDR3 sequence is 15 residues long. CDR3 sequence (DNA): TGCGCCAGCAGCCAAGAACAGGGCAATAATGAAAAACTGTTTTTT. It specifies CASSQEQGNNEKLFF.

The V and J genes are TRBV11-2 and TRBJ2-2; 8 bases fit TRBD2. V shed 2 bases, J shed 2 bases, and the junction held 4 bases outside the gene matches. CDR1 and CDR2 (germline): SGHAT, FQNNGV. CDR3 length: 16 amino acids. CDR3 coding DNA: TGTGCCAGCAGCTTAACGGGGGGGCGAAACACCGGGGAGCTGTTTTTT. Translating gives CASSLTGGRNTGELFF.

This clone showed up just once. Here the CDR3 reads CATSRDPGENEKLFF. In DNA form, the CDR3 reads TGTGCCACCAGCAGAGACCCAGGGGAGAATGAAAAACTGTTTTTT. The chain is built from TRBV15 and TRBJ1-4; weak D call: TRBD1 (6 bases). Trimming stripped 0 bases from V and 5 bases from J, with 10 bases between. This CDR3 region has 15 residues. The germline gives CDR1 LNHNV, CDR2 YYDKDF (reference sequence).

This clone was observed once. The chain links TRBV28 to TRBJ1-2; D possibly corresponds to TRBD1 (5 bases). Looked up from germline, CDR1 is MDHEN and CDR2 is SYDVKM. V was trimmed by 3 bases and J by 4 bases, leaving 12 bases between them. This CDR3 comprises 14 residues. The chain's CDR3 is CASSFAGQSYGYTF. CDR3 DNA: TGTGCCAGCAGTTTTGCGGGGCAATCCTATGGCTACACCTTC.

The CDR3 DNA follows: TGCAGTGCTAGTTGGGGACTAGCGGGGGGGCGCGAGTTCTTC. Its protein is CSASWGLAGGREFF. The gene calls are TRBV20-1 and TRBJ2-1; 16 bases align to TRBD2. V trimming: 3 bases; J trimming: 14 bases; junction bases outside the gene matches: 7. CDR3 length: 14 amino acids. Germline CDR1 DFQATT, CDR2 SNEGSKA (reference sequence).

This chain uses TRBV18 with TRBJ1-2; TRBD1 matches at 7 bases. The V and J ends lost 2 bases and 4 bases, in that order; junction bases with no gene match: 1. This CDR3 is 13 amino acids long. In germline, CDR1 is KGHSH, CDR2 LQKENI. The CDR3 spells CASSPEGAYGYTF. The CDR3 DNA is TGTGCCAGCTCACCAGAGGGGGCCTATGGCTACACCTTC.

V gene TRBV5-1 combines with J gene TRBJ2-1; 8 bases fit TRBD2. The length of the CDR3 is 14 residues. J gave up 2 bases and V 5 bases, and 3 bases lay outside the gene matches. Germline loops: CDR1 SGHRS, CDR2 YFSETQ. DNA of the CDR3: TGCGCCAGCAGTGCGGGAGGCGCCTACAATGAGCAGTTCTTC. The encoded protein is CASSAGGAYNEQFF.

The chain recombines TRBV11-3 with TRBJ1-5; 9 nucleotides agree with TRBD1. V was pared by 5 bases and J by 3 bases, with 8 bases of the junction left unmatched. Germline V CDR1 and CDR2: SGHNT, YENEEA. The CDR3 is 16 amino acids. The CDR3 reads CASSPPGTGTNQPQHF. CDR3 nucleotides: TGTGCCAGCAGCCCGCCCGGGACAGGGACCAATCAGCCCCAGCATTTT.

The chain has TRBV2 and TRBJ1-1; D not certain. The CDR3 runs 14 residues. V gave up 6 bases and J gave up 4 bases, with 15 bases separating them. Germline V gene data show CDR1 as SNHLY and CDR2 as FYNNEI. DNA for the CDR3: TGTGCCAGCAGAGTACAAGAACCCCGCACTGAAGCTTTCTTT. Encoded protein: CASRVQEPRTEAFF.

The chain links TRBV6-5 to TRBJ2-7; weak D call: TRBD1 (6 bases). The germline gives CDR1 MNHEY, CDR2 SVGAGI. The CDR3 loop spans 14 amino acids. V was cut by 2 bases and J by 8 bases, with 16 bases left in between. CDR3 bases: TGTGCCAGCAGTTACGCCAGGGGAAGGTCGAAGCAGTACTTC. Translation gives CASSYARGRSKQYF.

The CDR3 reads CASSEWGGRETQYF. The CDR3, as DNA: TGTGCCAGCAGTGAATGGGGGGGGCGAGAGACCCAGTACTTC. The rearrangement uses TRBV2 and TRBJ2-5; possibly TRBD2 for D (7 bases). CDR1 and CDR2 (germline): SNHLY, FYNNEI. The V gene lost 2 bases and the J gene lost 4 bases, with 11 bases spanning the gap. The CDR3 has 14 residues.

The CDR3 DNA reads TGTGCCACCAGGAGGTACGCTAATGAAAAACTGTTTTTT. This codes for CATRRYANEKLFF. V is TRBV15 and J is TRBJ1-4; D is undetermined. The length of the CDR3 is 13 residues. CDR1 LNHNV and CDR2 YYDKDF come from the germline V gene (reference sequence). V was trimmed by 6 bases and J by 3 bases, leaving 8 bases between them. Based on the CDR3 plus reference TRBV15 and TRBJ1-4, the full variable domain is DAMVIQNPRYQVTQFGKPVTLSCSQTLNHNVMYWYQQKSSQAPKLLFHYYDKDFNNEADTPDNFQSRRPNTSFCFLDIRSPGLGDTAMYLCATRRYANEKLFFGSGTQLSVL.

The chain carries TRBV28 and TRBJ2-7; D is possibly TRBD1 (5 bases). Per germline, CDR1 MDHEN and CDR2 SYDVKM. Trimming pared 6 bases from V and 3 bases from J, leaving 15 bases between. The CDR3 contains 14 residues. The CDR3 coding sequence is TGTGCCAGCAGCCCTCCCAGGGCGTACTACGAGCAGTACTTC. Residues: CASSPPRAYYEQYF.

The chain is built from TRBV10-3 and TRBJ2-1, with 11 bases aligning to TRBD2. Germline V CDR1 and CDR2: ENHRY, SYGVKD. The CDR3 is 15 residues long. The J segment lost 7 bases and the V segment lost 8 bases, leaving 10 bases of the junction unmatched. CDR3 region: CAIAFSGGARNEQFF. As DNA, the CDR3 is TGTGCCATCGCTTTTAGCGGGGGGGCCCGGAATGAGCAGTTCTTC.

This chain links TRBV28 with TRBJ1-6; tentatively, D is TRBD1 (5 bases). V was shortened by 4 bases and J by 13 bases, with 11 bases between the two germline ends. The CDR3 consists of 12 residues. The germline gives CDR1 MDHEN, CDR2 SYDVKM. CDR3 DNA: TGTGCCAGCAGTTGGGAGGGGCGGCCCCTCCACTTT. This codes for CASSWEGRPLHF.